At least ten counts were recorded for the clone carrying this T cell receptor (beta chain). Its antigen is currently unknown. From genomic DNA, TCR beta CDR3 was amplified by two-round multiplex PCR. First-round PCR employed TRBV- and TRBJ-specific primers for each gene. TCRdb processed the multiplex PCR reads anew with MiXCR; each CDR3 protein has one entry. The table lists approximately 51,000 distinct CDR3 sequences, 30% to 40% of them singletons. This entry belongs to a study of prognosis after radiotherapy for stage I lung cancer. Across the whole study: The study included more than twelve patients with newly diagnosed primary stage I lung tumors and about 5 with oligometastatic NSCLC after surgical resection of the primary tumor. Study-wide points: Patients who had metastases reportedly showed TRBV and TRBJ gene usage that varied from that of patients who did not. Shannon entropy after stereotactic body radiation therapy was lower in patients who developed distant metastases.

V was clipped by 7 bases and J by 0 bases, with 13 bases between them. Germline CDR1 reads DFQATT; CDR2 reads SNEGSKA (reference sequence). CDR3 size: 13 residues. The source is a donor at least 50 years old with non-small cell lung cancer. The sequences come from PBMCs, collected before or after stereotactic body radiation therapy (not recorded which). The chain uses TRBV20-1 and TRBJ2-7; D is uncertain. CDR3 region: CSGTGFSSYEQYF. CDR3 bases: TGCAGTGGGACGGGCTTTAGCTCCTACGAGCAGTACTTC.